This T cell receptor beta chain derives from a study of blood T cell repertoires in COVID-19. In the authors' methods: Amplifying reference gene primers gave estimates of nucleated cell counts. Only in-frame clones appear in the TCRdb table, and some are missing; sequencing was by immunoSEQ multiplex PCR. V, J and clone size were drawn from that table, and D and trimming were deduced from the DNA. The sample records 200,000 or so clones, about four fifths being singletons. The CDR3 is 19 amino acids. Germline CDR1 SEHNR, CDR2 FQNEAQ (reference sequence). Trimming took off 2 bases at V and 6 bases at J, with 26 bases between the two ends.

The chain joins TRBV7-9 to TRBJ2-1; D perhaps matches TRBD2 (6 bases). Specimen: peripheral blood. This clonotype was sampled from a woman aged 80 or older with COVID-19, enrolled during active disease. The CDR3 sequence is CASSLITGDYGSPTNEQFF. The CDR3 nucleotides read TGTGCCAGCAGCTTAATAACGGGGGATTACGGGAGCCCGACCAATGAGCAGTTCTTC.